This T cell receptor beta chain was recorded in a study of technical replicates of blood from several donors. With 7 bases removed from V and 2 bases from J, the gap between germline ends came to 11 bases. This CDR3 has 13 residues. Germline CDR1 reads MDHEN; CDR2 reads SYDVKM. This table comes from immunoSEQ multiplex PCR, and its TCRdb copy is limited to in-frame clones, with some not included. There are around 76,000 clones in the sample; 75% to 95% occur only once, and just under 0.25% lies in the top ten. The receptor comes from a human donor in good health. Material: T cells isolated from PBMCs. The chain carries TRBV28 and TRBJ1-2; TRBD1 is a possible D gene (5 bases). CDR3 sequence reads: CASNPDRNYGYTF. The DNA for the CDR3 is TGTGCCAGCAACCCCGACAGAAACTATGGCTACACCTTC.